This T cell receptor (beta chain) was recovered during a study of T cells expressing NK-cell markers. In the study overall: HCMV serostatus: seven of eight sequenced donors positive, one negative. Broader study findings: Researchers report these clonotypes also headed the CD3+CD56-NKG2C+ fraction in a handful of donors. 1.0-7.0% of CD8+ T cells in several donors belonged to dominant NKG2C+ clonotypes.

UMI-tagged 5'RACE template switching yielded the TCR beta cDNA. TCRdb reprocessed the 5' RACE reads, keeping one entry per CDR3 protein, no DNA. The table lists some 500,000 distinct CDR3 sequences. The CDR3 is 13 residues long. Germline CDR1 SGDLS, CDR2 YYNGEE. In regard to this clonotype: The antigen remains undetermined.

This receptor was identified in a woman aged 50 to 60 in good health. Sequencing used blood T cells: a sorted CD56 or NKG2C T cell subset, CD4+ or CD8+ T cells, or bulk PBMC T cells (not recorded which). V and J are TRBV9 and TRBJ1-2; the TRBD1 assignment by TCRdb is unverifiable without DNA. CDR3 sequence: CASSPGRTYGYTF.